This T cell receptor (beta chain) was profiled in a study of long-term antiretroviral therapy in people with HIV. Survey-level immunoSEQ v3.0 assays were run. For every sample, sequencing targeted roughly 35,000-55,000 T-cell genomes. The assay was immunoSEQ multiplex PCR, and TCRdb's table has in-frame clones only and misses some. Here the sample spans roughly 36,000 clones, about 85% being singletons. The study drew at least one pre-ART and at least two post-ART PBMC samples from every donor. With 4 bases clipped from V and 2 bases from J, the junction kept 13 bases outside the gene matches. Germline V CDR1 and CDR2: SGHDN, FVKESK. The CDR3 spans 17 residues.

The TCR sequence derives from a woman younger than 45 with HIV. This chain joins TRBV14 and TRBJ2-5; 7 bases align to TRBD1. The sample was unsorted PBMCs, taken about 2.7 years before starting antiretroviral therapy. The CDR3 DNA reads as TGTGCCAGCAGCCGAGACCTATACGGGACAGCACAAGAGACCCAGTACTTC. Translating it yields CASSRDLYGTAQETQYF.